The 27 T cell receptor beta chains below all came from one sample that was sequenced in a study of human T cells and chemical hapten exposure. Each CDR3 protein is one row after TCRdb ran MiXCR on the RACE reads. The sample consists of 350,000 to 450,000 distinct CDR3 sequences, around 5.5% of them appearing once. Time point of the sample: pre-sensitization, week 0. Treatment: therapeutic diphenylcyclopropenone sensitization with weekly scalp DPC. Specimen: whole blood, collected in connection with sensitization to the hapten diphenylcyclopropenone (DPC). The receptor set was obtained from a woman aged 45-59 years with alopecia areata. Some clones in this sample may be carry-over from other donors' samples.

In this sample, this clonotype turned up many times. This rearrangement joins TRBV4-3 to TRBJ1-1, with 9 positions matching TRBD1. The CDR3 contains 17 residues. Germline CDR1 is LGHNA and CDR2 is YSLEER. Unmatched junction bases numbered 10, after V lost 2 bases and J lost 3 bases. The DNA for the CDR3 is TGCGCCAGCAGCCAATCCCCCGGACAGGGGTGGGACACTGAAGCTTTCTTT. This codes for CASSQSPGQGWDTEAFF.

This clonotype showed up many times. This chain links TRBV7-9 with TRBJ2-1; TRBD2 agrees at 12 bases. Germline lookup yields CDR1 SEHNR and CDR2 FQNEAQ (reference sequence). With V trimmed by 5 bases and J by 12 bases, 11 bases remained unmatched. The CDR3 totals 15 residues. The CDR3 loop is CASSLTGTSGSVQFF. CDR3 bases: TGTGCCAGCAGCCTTACCGGGACTAGCGGGTCAGTGCAGTTCTTC.

This clonotype was seen repeatedly, ten times or more. V is TRBV24-1 and J is TRBJ1-1, with D possibly being TRBD1 (5 bases). CDR1 is KGHDR and CDR2 is SFDVKD in the germline V gene. V was clipped by 3 bases and J by 8 bases, with 9 bases between them. The CDR3 sequence is 12 residues long. CDR3 sequence reads: CATSDIGTEAFF. The CDR3 DNA reads TGTGCCACCAGTGATATAGGGACGGAAGCTTTCTTT.

Ten or more counts support this clonotype. The chain couples TRBV7-6 to TRBJ2-1; D remains ambiguous. Trimming stripped 6 bases from V and 6 bases from J, with 15 bases between. Looked up from germline, CDR1 is SGHVS and CDR2 is FNYEAQ. This CDR3 contains 14 residues. The CDR3 nucleotides read TGTGCCAGCAGGAAGAGCCTAGATCTCAATGAGCAGTTCTTC. Its translation is CASRKSLDLNEQFF.

This clonotype was detected only a few times. V usage is TRBV4-3 and J usage is TRBJ1-2; D is undetermined. The CDR3 spans 15 residues. Germline CDR1 and CDR2: LGHNA and YSLEER. The V gene lost 2 bases and the J gene lost 5 bases, with 15 bases spanning the gap. The CDR3 spells CASSQYPGGLYGYTF. Written as DNA, the CDR3 is TGCGCCAGCAGCCAATACCCCGGCGGGTTATATGGCTACACCTTC.

The table lists this clonotype with a few counts. In DNA, the CDR3 is TGTGCCAGCAGCGGTGGGACAGGGGGCCGGTACGAGCAGTACTTC. Protein sequence: CASSGGTGGRYEQYF. The gene calls are TRBV5-4 and TRBJ2-7, with 12 bases identical to TRBD1. V gave up 4 bases and J gave up 4 bases; unmatched junction bases: 6. CDR3 size: 15 residues. Germline lookup yields CDR1 SGHNT and CDR2 YYREEE (reference sequence).

This rearrangement joins TRBV28 to TRBJ2-3; tentative D call: TRBD2 (6 bases). Germline V gene data show CDR1 as MDHEN and CDR2 as SYDVKM. This CDR3 comprises 16 residues. Trimming removed 5 bases from V and 2 bases from J, with 17 bases in between. The CDR3 nucleotides are TGTGCCAGCAGTCTCGAGGTTGCGGGGCCCACAGATACGCAGTATTTT. Its translation is CASSLEVAGPTDTQYF.

This clonotype turned up a few times. This chain joins TRBV29-1 and TRBJ1-3; 7 bases are shared with TRBD1. This CDR3 spans 14 amino acids. After removal of 7 bases from V and 2 bases from J, the junction contained 8 bases not matched to a gene. The V gene's germline CDR1 is SQVTM and CDR2 ANQGSEA. The CDR3 DNA sequence: TGCAGCGCTACCAGGGGGTCAGCTGGAAACACCATATATTTT. It is translated as CSATRGSAGNTIYF.

Regarding this clonotype: It may be a read error: a sequence one base away is much more abundant. CDR3: CASSPATGETQPQHF. Written as DNA, the CDR3 is TGTGCCAGCAGTCCCGCGACAGGGGAAACTCAGCCCCAGCATTTT. The chain employs TRBV28 and TRBJ1-5; 8 bases align to TRBD1. Germline V gene lookup returns CDR1 MDHEN and CDR2 SYDVKM. This CDR3 has 15 residues. Trimming took 5 bases from V and 6 from J; bases not matched to a gene: 9.

This clonotype occurred a few times. The V call is TRBV28, the J call TRBJ2-3; D is unclear. V shed 3 bases and J shed 0 bases, with 7 bases lying between them. The CDR3 covers 14 residues. CDR1 and CDR2 from the germline V gene are MDHEN and SYDVKM. CDR3 sequence: CASSFDASTDTQYF. The CDR3 DNA sequence: TGTGCCAGCAGTTTCGATGCTAGCACAGATACGCAGTATTTT.

This clonotype was found a few times. The chain joins TRBV12-3 or TRBV12-4 to TRBJ2-2; 10 nucleotides align to TRBD1. CDR3 length: 15 residues. The V segment lost 4 bases and the J segment 5 bases; nucleotides outside the gene matches: 4. In DNA form, the CDR3 reads TGTGCCAGCAGTTATAGACAGGGGGCAACCGGGGAGCTGTTTTTT. Encoded protein: CASSYRQGATGELFF.

CDR3 loop: CSVTTGVGANVLTF. As DNA, the CDR3 is TGCAGCGTCACGACAGGGGTTGGGGCCAACGTCCTGACTTTC. V is TRBV29-1 and J is TRBJ2-6; 8 bases map to TRBD1. The CDR3 totals 14 residues. From germline, CDR1 is SQVTM and CDR2 ANQGSEA. The V and J ends lost 6 bases and 3 bases, in that order; junction bases with no gene match: 4.

The sample holds many counts of this clonotype. The V and J genes are TRBV20-1 and TRBJ2-7; TRBD2 agrees at 7 bases. Germline V gene sequence: CDR1 DFQATT, CDR2 SNEGSKA (reference sequence). J gave up 4 bases and V 0 bases, and 3 bases lay outside the gene matches. CDR3 length: 13 residues. CDR3 DNA sequence: TGCAGTGCTAGAGATCCTAGCGGTTACGAGCAGTACTTC. It translates to CSARDPSGYEQYF.

This clonotype has just a few counts. This chain links TRBV2 with TRBJ2-1, with D possibly TRBD1 on 6 matching bases. This CDR3 is 13 amino acids long. With 5 bases removed from V and 1 base from J, the gap between germline ends came to 6 bases. Germline V gene lookup returns CDR1 SNHLY and CDR2 FYNNEI. The CDR3 sequence is CASSTGSYNEQFF. In DNA form, the CDR3 reads TGTGCCAGCAGTACAGGGTCCTACAATGAGCAGTTCTTC.

The sample holds a few counts of this clonotype. The CDR3 loop reads CASSPPGRGRDQPQHF. The CDR3 coding sequence is TGTGCCAGCAGTCCTCCGGGACGGGGCAGGGATCAGCCCCAGCATTTT. This chain uses TRBV12-3 or TRBV12-4 with TRBJ1-5, with TRBD1 as a possible D gene (5 bases). CDR3 length equals 16 residues. V lost 5 bases and J 5 bases, leaving 19 bases between the germline ends.

This clonotype was detected only a few times. This chain links TRBV28 with TRBJ2-2, with 11 bases aligning to TRBD2. The junction had 11 bases not matched to a gene; V was cut back by 5 bases and J by 3 bases. The CDR3 is made up of 18 amino acids. Germline-derived CDR1 and CDR2 are MDHEN and SYDVKM. As DNA, the CDR3 is TGTGCCAGCAGTATAAACCTTAGCGGGAGGGGAGACACCGGGGAGCTGTTTTTT. It encodes CASSINLSGRGDTGELFF.

This clonotype was counted only a few times. This chain's CDR3 is CATSSPSENSPLHF. CDR3 DNA: TGTGCCACCAGCAGCCCCAGTGAGAATTCACCCCTCCACTTT. The genes are TRBV15 and TRBJ1-6; D call uncertain. Germline V gene data show CDR1 as LNHNV and CDR2 as YYDKDF (reference sequence). The V and J ends lost 3 bases and 7 bases respectively, with 10 bases between them. The CDR3 is 14 residues long.

V gene TRBV7-2 combines with J gene TRBJ2-4; unclear D gene. The CDR3 runs to 14 residues. Looked up from germline, CDR1 is SGHTA and CDR2 is FQGNSA. Between the trimmed V and J ends, which lost 5 bases and 0 bases, there was a span of 8 bases. The CDR3 bases are TGTGCCAGCAGCGAACCAATAGCCAAAAACATTCAGTACTTC. The encoded protein is CASSEPIAKNIQYF.

This clonotype was counted many times. The chain recombines TRBV5-4 with TRBJ1-1; no firm D call. Trimming removed 4 bases from V and 10 bases from J, with 17 bases in between. Germline V lookup: CDR1 SGHNT, CDR2 YYREEE (reference sequence). This CDR3 has 13 amino acids. The CDR3 region has the DNA TGTGCCAGCAGCCCCGATATCCCGGAGGTAGCTTTCTTT. Translated, it gives CASSPDIPEVAFF.

This clonotype was observed a handful of times. CDR3 bases: TGTGCCAGCGCGAACATGGACCCGCTGGATACGCAGTATTTT. This translates into CASANMDPLDTQYF. This chain links TRBV27 with TRBJ2-3, with D uncertain. V gave up 8 bases and J gave up 6 bases, with 18 bases separating them. The CDR3 is 14 residues long. From germline, CDR1 is MNHEY and CDR2 SMNVEV (reference sequence).

This clonotype was counted a few times. This chain links TRBV29-1 with TRBJ1-2; tentatively, D is TRBD1 (6 bases). The CDR3 consists of 12 residues. V was pared by 6 bases and J by 4 bases, with 12 bases between. Germline lookup yields CDR1 SQVTM and CDR2 ANQGSEA. The CDR3 DNA follows: TGCAGCGTCCCAGACAGGTCCTATGGCTACACCTTC. It yields the protein CSVPDRSYGYTF.

This clonotype was detected many times. The J gene is TRBJ1-2, the V gene TRBV29-1; 7 bases are shared with TRBD1. The CDR3 covers 12 residues. V gave up 5 bases and J gave up 8 bases; unmatched junction bases: 8. Germline CDR1 and CDR2: SQVTM and ANQGSEA. DNA for the CDR3: TGCAGCGTTCCAAAGACAGGGACAGGCTACACCTTC. The encoded protein is CSVPKTGTGYTF.

The chain is built from TRBV12-3 or TRBV12-4 and TRBJ2-7; D ambiguous. This CDR3 comprises 12 residues. The V end was cut by 9 bases, the J end by 2 bases, with 11 bases between. CDR3 residues: CASQRVPYEQYF. The CDR3 DNA follows: TGTGCCAGTCAGAGAGTCCCCTACGAGCAGTACTTC.

This clonotype appeared a few times. The V and J genes are TRBV20-1 and TRBJ1-2; TRBD1 aligns across 7 bases. The junction had 3 bases not matched to a gene; V was cut back by 4 bases and J by 4 bases. The CDR3 totals 12 residues. Germline CDR1 reads DFQATT; CDR2 reads SNEGSKA (reference sequence). In DNA form, the CDR3 reads TGCAGTGCTAAGGACAGGCCCTATGGCTACACCTTC. Translated: CSAKDRPYGYTF.

The chain joins TRBV13 to TRBJ2-1, with 7 bases fitting TRBD2. Germline CDR1 and CDR2: PRHDT and FYEKMQ (reference sequence). The CDR3 is 14 amino acids. The V gene end was trimmed by 5 bases and the J gene end by 5 bases; junction bases not matched to a gene: 6. CDR3 coding DNA: TGTGCCAGCAGCCCGCGGGGGTTCCACAATGAGCAGTTCTTC. As protein: CASSPRGFHNEQFF.

This clonotype showed up just a few times. DNA for the CDR3: TGCAGTGCGCCCCCGGGGAAAGAGACCCAGTACTTC. This gives the protein CSAPPGKETQYF. The rearrangement uses TRBV20-1 and TRBJ2-5, with TRBD2 as a possible D gene (5 bases). CDR1 DFQATT and CDR2 SNEGSKA come from the germline V gene (reference sequence). CDR3 length: 12 amino acids. V lost 6 bases to trimming and J lost 3 bases, with 11 bases between them.

This clonotype was recorded at least ten times. This rearrangement joins TRBV11-2 to TRBJ2-5; 14 bases align to TRBD2. CDR3 length equals 16 residues. CDR1 and CDR2 from the germline V gene are SGHAT and FQNNGV. Unmatched junction bases numbered 5, after V lost 4 bases and J lost 4 bases. CDR3 region: CASSWSGTSGRETQYF. The CDR3 coding sequence is TGTGCCAGCAGCTGGTCCGGGACTAGCGGGAGAGAGACCCAGTACTTC. Variable domain in full (rest from reference TRBV11-2 and TRBJ2-5): EAGVAQSPRYKIIEKRQSVAFWCNPISGHATLYWYQQILGQGPKLLIQFQNNGVVDDSQLPKDRFSAERLKGVDSTLKIQPAKLEDSAVYLCASSWSGTSGRETQYFGPGTRLLVL.